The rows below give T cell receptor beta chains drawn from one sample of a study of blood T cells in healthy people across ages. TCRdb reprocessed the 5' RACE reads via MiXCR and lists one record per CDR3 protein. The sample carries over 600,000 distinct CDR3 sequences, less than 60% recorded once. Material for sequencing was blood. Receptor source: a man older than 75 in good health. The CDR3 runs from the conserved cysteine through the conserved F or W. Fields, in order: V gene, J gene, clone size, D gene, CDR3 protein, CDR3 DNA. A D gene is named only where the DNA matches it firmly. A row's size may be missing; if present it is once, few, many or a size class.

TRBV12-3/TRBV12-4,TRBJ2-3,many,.,CASSRASTDTQYF,TGTGCCAGCAGTCGGGCCAGCACAGATACGCAGTATTTT
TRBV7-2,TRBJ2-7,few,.,CASSLGPHNEQYF,TGTGCCAGCAGCTTAGGCCCCCACAATGAGCAGTACTTC
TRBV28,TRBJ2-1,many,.,CASSLFLGEQFF,TGTGCCAGCAGTCTCTTCCTAGGTGAGCAGTTCTTC
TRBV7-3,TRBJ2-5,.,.,CASSLNGLGETQYF,TGTGCCAGCAGCTTAAACGGGCTCGGAGAGACCCAGTACTTC
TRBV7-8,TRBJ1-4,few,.,CASSLFLKDPTNEKLFF,TGTGCCAGCAGCTTATTCCTAAAAGATCCAACTAATGAAAAACTGTTTTTT
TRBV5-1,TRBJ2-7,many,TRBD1,CASSIDRVTYEQYF,TGCGCCAGCAGCATAGACAGGGTAACCTACGAGCAGTACTTC
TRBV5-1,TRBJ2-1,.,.,CASSWRDFYNEQFF,TGCGCCAGCAGCTGGAGGGACTTTTACAATGAGCAGTTCTTC
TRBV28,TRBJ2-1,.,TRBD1,CASSPPSAGTGNYNEQFF,TGTGCCAGCAGTCCCCCCTCGGCCGGGACAGGCAATTACAATGAGCAGTTCTTC
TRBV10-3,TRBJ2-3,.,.,CAISDSGGGTDTQYF,TGTGCCATCAGTGATTCGGGGGGCGGCACAGATACGCAGTATTTT
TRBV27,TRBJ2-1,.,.,CASSLYTDWEQFF,TGTGCCAGCAGTCTGTACACCGACTGGGAGCAGTTCTTC
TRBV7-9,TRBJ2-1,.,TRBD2,CASSILAGVENEQFF,TGTGCCAGCAGCATCCTAGCGGGAGTGGAGAATGAGCAGTTCTTC
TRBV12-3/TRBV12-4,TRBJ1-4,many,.,CASSLTGATNEKLFF,TGTGCCAGCAGTTTAACGGGGGCAACTAATGAAAAACTGTTTTTT
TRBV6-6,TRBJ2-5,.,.,CANIKGTQETQYF,TGTGCCAACATAAAGGGGACCCAAGAGACCCAGTACTTC
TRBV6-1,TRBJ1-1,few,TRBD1,CASSLGQGKAFF,TGTGCCAGCAGTCTTGGACAGGGAAAAGCTTTCTTT
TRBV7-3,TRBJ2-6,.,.,CASSTGLRGGANVLTF,TGTGCCAGCAGCACAGGTCTCAGGGGTGGGGCCAACGTCCTGACTTTC
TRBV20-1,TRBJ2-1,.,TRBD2,CSARVGFGGGSYNEQFF,TGCAGTGCTAGAGTCGGGTTTGGGGGGGGGTCCTACAATGAGCAGTTCTTC
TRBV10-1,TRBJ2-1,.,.,CASSPDRYEQFF,TGCGCCAGCAGCCCTGACAGATACGAGCAGTTCTTC
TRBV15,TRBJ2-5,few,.,CATSSPGEAETQYF,TGTGCCACCAGCAGTCCGGGAGAAGCAGAGACCCAGTACTTC
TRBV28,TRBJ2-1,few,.,CASSLQAQGYNEQFF,TGTGCCAGCAGTTTACAGGCCCAGGGCTACAATGAGCAGTTCTTC
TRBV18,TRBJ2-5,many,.,CASSPQIQETQYF,TGTGCCAGCTCACCACAGATCCAAGAGACCCAGTACTTC
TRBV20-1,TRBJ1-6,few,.,CSARGDGNSPLHF,TGCAGTGCTAGAGGGGACGGTAATTCACCCCTCCACTTT
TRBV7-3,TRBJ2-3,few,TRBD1,CASSSGTGGVLTDTQYF,TGTGCCAGCAGCTCGGGTACAGGGGGCGTACTTACAGATACGCAGTATTTT
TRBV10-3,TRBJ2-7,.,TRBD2,CAISDPGTSGAYEQYF,TGTGCCATCAGTGACCCCGGGACTAGCGGTGCCTACGAGCAGTACTTC
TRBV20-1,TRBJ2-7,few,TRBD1,CSAGDRGVEQYF,TGCAGTGCAGGGGACAGGGGGGTCGAGCAGTACTTC
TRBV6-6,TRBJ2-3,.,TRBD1,CASSGDRGPDTQYF,TGTGCCAGCAGTGGGGACAGGGGGCCAGATACGCAGTATTTT
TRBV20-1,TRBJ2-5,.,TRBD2,CSARDPWTSGPYNEQYF,TGCAGTGCTAGAGATCCCTGGACTAGCGGACCCTACAATGAGCAGTACTTC
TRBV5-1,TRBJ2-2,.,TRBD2,CASSPGLEAGGELFF,TGCGCCAGCAGCCCTGGACTAGAGGCGGGCGGGGAGCTGTTTTTT
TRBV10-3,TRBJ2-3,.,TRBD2,CAISESTTSGGTDTQYF,TGTGCCATCAGTGAGTCGACGACTAGCGGGGGAACAGATACGCAGTATTTT
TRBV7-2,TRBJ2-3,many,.,CASTIGGADTQYF,TGTGCCAGCACCATCGGAGGGGCAGATACGCAGTATTTT
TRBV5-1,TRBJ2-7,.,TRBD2,CASSAGTSGSIYEQYF,TGCGCCAGCAGCGCGGGGACTAGCGGGAGTATCTACGAGCAGTACTTC
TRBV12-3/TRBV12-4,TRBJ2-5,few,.,CASSSPRTGLGGQYF,TGTGCCAGCAGTTCGCCTAGGACGGGTTTGGGCGGGCAGTACTTC
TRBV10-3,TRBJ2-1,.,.,CAISGRGTYNEQFF,TGTGCCATCAGTGGAAGGGGCACATACAATGAGCAGTTCTTC
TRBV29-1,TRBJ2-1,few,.,CSVMGNRNEQFF,TGCAGCGTAATGGGGAATAGGAATGAGCAGTTCTTC
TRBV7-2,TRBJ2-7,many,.,CASSLGQISYEQYF,TGTGCCAGCAGCTTAGGACAGATCTCCTACGAGCAGTACTTC
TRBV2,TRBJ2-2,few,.,CASRGGELFF,TGTGCCAGTAGGGGCGGGGAGCTGTTTTTT
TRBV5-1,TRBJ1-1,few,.,CASSLAGANTEAFF,TGCGCCAGCAGCTTGGCCGGGGCGAACACTGAAGCTTTCTTT
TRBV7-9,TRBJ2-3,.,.,CASSLSDRGDTQYF,TGTGCCAGCAGCCTATCGGACCGCGGGGATACGCAGTATTTT
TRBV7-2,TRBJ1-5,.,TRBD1,CASSLDQGAVQPQHF,TGTGCCAGCAGCTTAGACCAGGGGGCGGTTCAGCCCCAGCATTTT
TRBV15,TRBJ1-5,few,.,CATSRESGFGQPQHF,TGTGCCACCAGCAGAGAATCCGGGTTCGGTCAGCCCCAGCATTTT
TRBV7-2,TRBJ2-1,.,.,CASSQGRRYNEQFF,TGTGCCAGCAGCCAAGGGCGGAGATACAATGAGCAGTTCTTC
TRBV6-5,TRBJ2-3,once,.,CASSGNVEDTQYF,TGTGCCAGCAGTGGCAACGTGGAGGATACGCAGTATTTT
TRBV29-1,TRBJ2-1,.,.,CSVEKNEQFF,TGCAGCGTCGAAAAGAATGAGCAGTTCTTC
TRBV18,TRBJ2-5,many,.,CASSPGTPQETQYF,TGTGCCAGCAGCCCCGGGACACCCCAAGAGACCCAGTACTTC
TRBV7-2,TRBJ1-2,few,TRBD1,CASSFTRQGAGYGYTF,TGTGCCAGCAGCTTCACCAGACAGGGGGCCGGGTATGGCTACACCTTC
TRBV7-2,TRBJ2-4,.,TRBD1,CASSLDRVGVPLAKNIQYF,TGTGCCAGCAGCTTGGACAGGGTGGGGGTGCCTCTAGCCAAAAACATTCAGTACTTC
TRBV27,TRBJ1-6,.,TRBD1,CASSQTPGQGQGSYNSPLHF,TGTGCCAGCAGTCAAACTCCGGGACAGGGCCAAGGCTCCTATAATTCACCCCTCCACTTT
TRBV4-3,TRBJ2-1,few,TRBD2,CASSQVLAGGYTYSYNEQFF,TGCGCCAGCAGCCAAGTTCTAGCGGGAGGGTATACGTATTCCTACAATGAGCAGTTCTTC
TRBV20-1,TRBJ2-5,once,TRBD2,CSARSGLAGIQETQYF,TGCAGTGCTCGCTCCGGACTAGCGGGAATCCAAGAGACCCAGTACTTC
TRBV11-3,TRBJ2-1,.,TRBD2,CASSIGLADYNEQFF,TGTGCCAGCAGCATAGGACTAGCTGACTACAATGAGCAGTTCTTC
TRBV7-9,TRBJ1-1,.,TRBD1,CASSSNRGETEAFF,TGTGCCAGCAGCTCTAACAGGGGAGAGACTGAAGCTTTCTTT
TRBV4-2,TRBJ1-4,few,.,CASSQGGHDNEKLFF,TGTGCCAGCAGCCAGGGGGGACACGATAATGAAAAACTGTTTTTT
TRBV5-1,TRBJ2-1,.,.,CASGRIQGPHNEQFF,TGCGCCAGCGGTCGAATACAGGGCCCCCACAATGAGCAGTTCTTC
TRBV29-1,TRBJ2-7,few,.,CSVLDRSYEQYF,TGCAGCGTTTTGGACAGAAGCTACGAGCAGTACTTC